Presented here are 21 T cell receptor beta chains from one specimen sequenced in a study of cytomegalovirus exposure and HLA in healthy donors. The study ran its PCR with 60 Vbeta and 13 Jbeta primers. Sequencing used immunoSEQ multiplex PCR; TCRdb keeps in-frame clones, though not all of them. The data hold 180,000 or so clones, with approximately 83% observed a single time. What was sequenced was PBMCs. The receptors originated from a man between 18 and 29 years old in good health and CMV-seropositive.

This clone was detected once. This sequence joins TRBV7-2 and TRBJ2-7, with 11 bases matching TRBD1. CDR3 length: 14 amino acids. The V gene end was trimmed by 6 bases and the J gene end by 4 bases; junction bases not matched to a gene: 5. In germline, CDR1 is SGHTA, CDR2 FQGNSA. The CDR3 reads CASRRTGGAYEQYF. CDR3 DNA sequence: TGTGCCAGCAGGCGGACAGGGGGCGCATACGAGCAGTACTTC.

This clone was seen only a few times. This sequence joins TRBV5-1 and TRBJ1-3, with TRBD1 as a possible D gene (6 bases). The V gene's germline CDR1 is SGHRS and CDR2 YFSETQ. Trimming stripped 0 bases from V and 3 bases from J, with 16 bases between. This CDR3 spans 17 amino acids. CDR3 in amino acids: CASSLEVWGLGGNTIYF. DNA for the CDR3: TGCGCCAGCAGCTTGGAAGTCTGGGGGCTAGGTGGAAACACCATATATTTT.

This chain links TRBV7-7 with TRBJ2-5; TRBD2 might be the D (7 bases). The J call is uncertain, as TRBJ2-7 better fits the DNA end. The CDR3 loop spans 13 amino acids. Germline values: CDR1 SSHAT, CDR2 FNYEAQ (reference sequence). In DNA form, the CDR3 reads TGTGCCAGCAGCCCCGTACGGGGGGCCGAGCAGTACTTC. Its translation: CASSPVRGAEQYF.

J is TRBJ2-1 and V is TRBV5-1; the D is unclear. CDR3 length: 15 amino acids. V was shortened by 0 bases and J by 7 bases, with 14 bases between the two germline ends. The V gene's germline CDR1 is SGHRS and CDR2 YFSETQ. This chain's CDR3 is CASSLDLSQSNEQFF. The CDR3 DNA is TGCGCCAGCAGCTTGGACCTTTCACAGTCTAATGAGCAGTTCTTC.

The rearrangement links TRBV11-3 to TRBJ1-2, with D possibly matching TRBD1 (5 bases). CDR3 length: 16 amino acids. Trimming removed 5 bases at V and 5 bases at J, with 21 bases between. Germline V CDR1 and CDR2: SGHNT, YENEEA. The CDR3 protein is CASSTPGGGSRYGYTF. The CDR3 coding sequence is TGTGCCAGCAGCACCCCCGGGGGGGGATCCCGGTATGGCTACACCTTC. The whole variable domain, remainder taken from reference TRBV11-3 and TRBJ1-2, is EAGVVQSPRYKIIEKKQPVAFWCNPISGHNTLYWYLQNLGQGPELLIRYENEEAVDDSQLPKDRFSAERLKGVDSTLKIQPAELGDSAVYLCASSTPGGGSRYGYTFGSGTRLTVV.

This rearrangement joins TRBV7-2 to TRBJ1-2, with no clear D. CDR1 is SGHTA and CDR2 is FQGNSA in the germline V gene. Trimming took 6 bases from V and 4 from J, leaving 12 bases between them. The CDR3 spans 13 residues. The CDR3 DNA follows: TGTGCCAGCAGTTCAGGCGTAATCTATGGCTACACCTTC. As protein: CASSSGVIYGYTF. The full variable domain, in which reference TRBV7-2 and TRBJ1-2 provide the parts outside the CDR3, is GAGVSQSPSNKVTEKGKDVELRCDPISGHTALYWYRQSLGQGLEFLIYFQGNSAPDKSGLPSDRFSAERTGGSVSTLTIQRTQQEDSAVYLCASSSGVIYGYTFGSGTRLTVV.

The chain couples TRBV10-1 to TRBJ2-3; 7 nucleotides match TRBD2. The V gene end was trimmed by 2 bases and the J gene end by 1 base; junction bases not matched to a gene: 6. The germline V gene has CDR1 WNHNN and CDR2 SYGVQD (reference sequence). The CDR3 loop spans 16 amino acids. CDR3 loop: CASSEGERGGTDTQYF. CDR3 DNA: TGCGCCAGCAGTGAGGGGGAGCGGGGTGGCACAGATACGCAGTATTTT.

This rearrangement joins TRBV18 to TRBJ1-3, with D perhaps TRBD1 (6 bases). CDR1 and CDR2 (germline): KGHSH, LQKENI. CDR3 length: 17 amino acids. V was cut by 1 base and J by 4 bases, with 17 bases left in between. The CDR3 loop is CASSPLATGKGGNTIYF. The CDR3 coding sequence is TGTGCCAGCTCACCACTGGCAACAGGGAAAGGCGGAAACACCATATATTTT.

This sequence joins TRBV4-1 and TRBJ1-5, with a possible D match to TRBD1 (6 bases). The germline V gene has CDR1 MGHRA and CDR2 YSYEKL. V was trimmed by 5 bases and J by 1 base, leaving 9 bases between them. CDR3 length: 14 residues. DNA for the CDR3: TGCGCCAGCAGCTCCACAGGGAGCAATCAGCCCCAGCATTTT. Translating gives CASSSTGSNQPQHF.

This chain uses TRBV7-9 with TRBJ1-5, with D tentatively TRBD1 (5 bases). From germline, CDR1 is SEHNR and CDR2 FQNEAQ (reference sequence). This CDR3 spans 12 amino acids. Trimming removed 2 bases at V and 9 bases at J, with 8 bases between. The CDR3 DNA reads TGTGCCAGCAGCTTATCCGGGGGGCCCCAGCATTTT. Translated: CASSLSGGPQHF.

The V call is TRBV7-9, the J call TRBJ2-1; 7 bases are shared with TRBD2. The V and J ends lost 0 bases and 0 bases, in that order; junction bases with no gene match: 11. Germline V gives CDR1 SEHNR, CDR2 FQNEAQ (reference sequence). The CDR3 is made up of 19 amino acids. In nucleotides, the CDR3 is TGTGCCAGCAGCTTAGCGCTGGCAAGCGGGGTAAGCTCCTACAATGAGCAGTTCTTC. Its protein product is CASSLALASGVSSYNEQFF.

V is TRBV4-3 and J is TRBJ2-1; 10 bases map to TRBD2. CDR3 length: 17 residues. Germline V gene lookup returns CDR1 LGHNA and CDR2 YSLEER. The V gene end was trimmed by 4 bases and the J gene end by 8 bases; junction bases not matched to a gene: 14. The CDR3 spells CASSPLGSSGGSDEQFF. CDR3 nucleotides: TGCGCCAGCAGCCCCCTGGGGTCTAGCGGGGGTTCCGATGAGCAGTTCTTC.

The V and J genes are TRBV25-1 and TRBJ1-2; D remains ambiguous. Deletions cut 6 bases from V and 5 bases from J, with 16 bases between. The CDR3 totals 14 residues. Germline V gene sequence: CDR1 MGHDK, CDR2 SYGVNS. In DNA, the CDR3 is TGTGCCAGCAGAGAGGACGGACTCCTTTATGGCTACACCTTC. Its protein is CASREDGLLYGYTF.

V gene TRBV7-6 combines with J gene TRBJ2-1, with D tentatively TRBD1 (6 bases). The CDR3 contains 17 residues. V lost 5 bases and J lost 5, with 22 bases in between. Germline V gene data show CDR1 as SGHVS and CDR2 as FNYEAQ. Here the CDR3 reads CASSTASTGKPDNEQFF. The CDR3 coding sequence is TGTGCCAGCAGCACCGCCTCGACAGGCAAACCGGACAATGAGCAGTTCTTC.

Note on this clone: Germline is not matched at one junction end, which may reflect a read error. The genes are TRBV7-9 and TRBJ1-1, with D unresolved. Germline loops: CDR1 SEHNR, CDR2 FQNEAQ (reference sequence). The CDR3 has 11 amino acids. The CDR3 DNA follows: TGTGCCAGTAGAGATAACAGTCTCCAGGTCTTT. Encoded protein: CASRDNSLQVF.

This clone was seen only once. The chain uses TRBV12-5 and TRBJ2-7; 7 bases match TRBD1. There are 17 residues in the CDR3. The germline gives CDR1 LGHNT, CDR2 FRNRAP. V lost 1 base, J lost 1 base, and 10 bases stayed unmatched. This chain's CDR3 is CASGLAALGQVSYEQYF. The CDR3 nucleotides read TGTGCTAGTGGTTTGGCCGCCCTTGGACAGGTTTCCTACGAGCAGTACTTC.

The CDR3 nucleotides read TGTGCCAGCAGAGGGACAGGGGTCTCTGGCTACACCTTC. Residues: CASRGTGVSGYTF. The chain is built from TRBV2 and TRBJ1-2, with 10 nucleotides matching TRBD1. Germline CDR1 is SNHLY and CDR2 is FYNNEI. The V and J ends lost 6 bases and 7 bases, in that order; junction bases with no gene match: 5. The CDR3 loop spans 13 amino acids. The entire variable domain, with the rest obtained from reference TRBV2 and TRBJ1-2, is as follows: EPEVTQTPSHQVTQMGQEVILRCVPISNHLYFYWYRQILGQKVEFLVSFYNNEISEKSEIFDDQFSVERPDGSNFTLKIRSTKLEDSAMYFCASRGTGVSGYTFGSGTRLTVV.

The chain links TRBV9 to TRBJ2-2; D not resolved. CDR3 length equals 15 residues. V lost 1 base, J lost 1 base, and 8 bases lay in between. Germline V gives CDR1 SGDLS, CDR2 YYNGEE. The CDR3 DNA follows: TGTGCCAGCAGCGTACTCGGCGGGAACACCGGGGAGCTGTTTTTT. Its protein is CASSVLGGNTGELFF.

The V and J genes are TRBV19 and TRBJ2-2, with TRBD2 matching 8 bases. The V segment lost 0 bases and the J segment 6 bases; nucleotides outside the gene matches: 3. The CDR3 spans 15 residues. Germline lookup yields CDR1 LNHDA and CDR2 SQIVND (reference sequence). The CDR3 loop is CASSIEAGGPGELFF. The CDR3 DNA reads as TGTGCCAGTAGTATAGAGGCGGGGGGTCCCGGGGAGCTGTTTTTT.

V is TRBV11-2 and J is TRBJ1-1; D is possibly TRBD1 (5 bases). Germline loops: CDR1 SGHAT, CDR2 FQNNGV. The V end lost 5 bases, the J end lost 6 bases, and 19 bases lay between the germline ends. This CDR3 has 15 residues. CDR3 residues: CASSPRGRDFAEAFF. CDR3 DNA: TGTGCCAGCAGCCCGAGGGGCAGGGACTTTGCTGAAGCTTTCTTT.

Here the CDR3 reads CAISEASRRGDTQYF. CDR3 coding DNA: TGTGCCATCAGTGAGGCTAGCCGCCGGGGAGATACGCAGTATTTT. The V gene is TRBV10-3, the J gene TRBJ2-3, with D possibly matching TRBD2 (5 bases). The CDR3 covers 15 residues. The V gene's germline CDR1 is ENHRY and CDR2 SYGVKD. Deletions cut 2 bases from V and 5 bases from J, with 14 bases between.